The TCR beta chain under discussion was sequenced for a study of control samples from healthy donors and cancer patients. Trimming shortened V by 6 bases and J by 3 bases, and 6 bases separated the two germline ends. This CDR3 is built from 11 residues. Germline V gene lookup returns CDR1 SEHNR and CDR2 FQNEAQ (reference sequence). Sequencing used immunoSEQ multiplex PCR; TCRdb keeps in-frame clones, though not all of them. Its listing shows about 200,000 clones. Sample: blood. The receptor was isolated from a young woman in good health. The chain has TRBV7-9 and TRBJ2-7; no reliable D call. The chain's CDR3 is CASSFIYEQYF. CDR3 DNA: TGTGCCAGCAGTTTTATCTACGAGCAGTACTTC.